A selection of T cell receptor beta chains follows, all from one sample in a study of cytomegalovirus exposure and HLA in healthy donors. Method: immunoSEQ multiplex PCR; TCRdb's copy keeps in-frame clones and lacks some. The sample comprises approximately 89,000 clones, around 76% of which are singletons, and about 9.4% rests with the top ten. Sequencing was done on a sample of PBMCs. The receptors here all came from a man younger than 40 in good health and CMV-seropositive. The CDR3 runs from the conserved cysteine through the conserved F or W. The D gene is left open where the match is weak. The size entry is marked missing in some rows and otherwise reads once, few, many or a size class.

TRBJ1-6,TRBV6-5,NA,NA,CASSYSGPDSPLHF,TGTGCCAGCAGTTACTCGGGCCCCGATTCACCCCTCCACTTT
TRBJ2-2,TRBV19,NA,NA,CASSIDSSYIGELFF,TGTGCCAGTAGTATAGATAGTTCCTATATCGGGGAGCTGTTTTTT
TRBJ1-5,TRBV16,TRBD1,NA,CASSQSGQGGQPQHF,TGTGCCAGCAGCCAATCCGGACAGGGTGGTCAGCCCCAGCATTTT
TRBJ1-2,TRBV14,TRBD1,NA,CASSQSGTGGYGYTF,TGTGCCAGCAGCCAATCCGGGACAGGGGGCTATGGCTACACCTTC
TRBJ1-2,TRBV6-1,NA,NA,CASRGGAEPLYGYTF,TGTGCCAGCAGGGGAGGGGCGGAACCGCTGTATGGCTACACCTTC
TRBJ2-2,TRBV18,NA,NA,CASSETGSNTGELFF,TGTGCCAGCTCAGAGACAGGTTCGAACACCGGGGAGCTGTTTTTT
TRBJ1-3,TRBV30,NA,NA,CAWNIGLGNTIYF,TGTGCCTGGAACATTGGACTCGGAAACACCATATATTTT
TRBJ1-2,TRBV5-1,TRBD1,NA,CASSSYRIGQAGYGYTF,TGCGCCAGCAGCTCATACAGGATAGGACAGGCGGGCTATGGCTACACCTTC
TRBJ2-2,TRBV6-5,TRBD2,NA,CASSYSTLAVTGELFF,TGTGCCAGCAGTTACTCGACACTAGCGGTAACCGGGGAGCTGTTTTTT
TRBJ1-2,TRBV14,NA,NA,CASSQEVRDYANYGYTF,TGTGCCAGCAGCCAAGAGGTCAGGGACTACGCTAACTATGGCTACACCTTC
TRBJ1-1,TRBV25-1,NA,NA,CASSEQGWGNTEAFF,TGTGCCAGCAGTGAACAGGGGTGGGGGAACACTGAAGCTTTCTTT
TRBJ2-3,TRBV9,TRBD2,NA,CASSAGVLAGANTDTQYF,TGTGCCAGCAGCGCCGGAGTCCTAGCGGGGGCCAACACAGATACGCAGTATTTT
TRBJ1-4,TRBV6-5,NA,NA,CASSSGTEKLFF,TGTGCCAGCAGTTCGGGAACTGAAAAACTGTTTTTT
TRBJ2-7,TRBV19,TRBD2,NA,CASSMGTSGFYEQYF,TGTGCCAGTAGTATGGGTACTAGCGGCTTCTACGAGCAGTACTTC
TRBJ1-2,TRBV7-8,TRBD1,NA,CASRTLGQGSRYGYTF,TGTGCCAGCAGGACCCTAGGACAGGGGAGTCGCTATGGCTACACCTTC
TRBJ2-7,TRBV19,NA,NA,CASSTGENYEQYF,TGTGCCAGTAGCACGGGGGAGAACTACGAGCAGTACTTC
TRBJ1-1,TRBV28,NA,NA,CASSLPQNTEAFF,TGTGCCAGCAGTCTCCCACAAAACACTGAAGCTTTCTTT
TRBJ1-2,TRBV7-9,NA,NA,CASSLSTSGIAGYGYTF,TGTGCCAGCAGCTTATCAACCTCAGGGATCGCCGGCTATGGCTACACCTTC
TRBJ1-1,TRBV7-2,NA,NA,CASSPALGGGTEAFF,TGTGCCAGCAGCCCCGCCCTAGGGGGAGGGACTGAAGCTTTCTTT
TRBJ2-3,TRBV7-3,TRBD2,NA,CASSFLSGGNTDTQYF,TGTGCCAGCAGCTTTCTAAGCGGGGGGAACACAGATACGCAGTATTTT
TRBJ2-1,TRBV13,NA,NA,CASSPRQADEQFF,TGTGCCAGCAGCCCCAGACAGGCGGATGAGCAGTTCTTC
TRBJ1-6,TRBV7-8,TRBD1,NA,CASSFSGLGQGYSPLHF,TGTGCCAGCAGCTTCTCCGGTTTGGGACAGGGGTATTCACCCCTCCACTTT
TRBJ1-5,TRBV16,NA,NA,CASSAQVDIQPQHF,TGTGCCAGCAGCGCACAGGTAGACATTCAGCCCCAGCATTTT
TRBJ2-1,TRBV2,TRBD1,NA,CASGLGQGATNEQFF,TGTGCCAGTGGGCTTGGGCAGGGGGCCACGAATGAGCAGTTCTTC
TRBJ1-5,TRBV5-4,NA,NA,CASSPWTSRNQPQHF,TGTGCCAGCAGCCCCTGGACATCCCGCAATCAGCCCCAGCATTTT
TRBJ2-3,TRBV7-9,TRBD2,NA,CASSSGLTPTDTQYF,TGTGCCAGCAGCTCGGGACTAACTCCCACAGATACGCAGTATTTT
TRBJ1-4,TRBV28,NA,NA,CASSLYRKGHEKLFF,TGTGCCAGCAGTTTATACAGGAAAGGTCATGAAAAACTGTTTTTT
TRBJ2-1,TRBV4-1,NA,few,CASSQDAAGAGEREQFF,TGCGCCAGCAGCCAAGATGCGGCGGGGGCCGGGGAGCGCGAGCAGTTCTTC
TRBJ1-5,TRBV9,TRBD1,NA,CASSVGQDYNQPQHF,TGTGCCAGCAGCGTGGGACAGGACTACAATCAGCCCCAGCATTTT
TRBJ2-3,TRBV7-2,NA,NA,CASSPFPSTDTQYF,TGTGCCAGCAGCCCGTTCCCTAGCACAGATACGCAGTATTTT
TRBJ1-1,TRBV19,TRBD1,once,CASSMEGRGAAFF,TGTGCCAGTAGTATGGAGGGCAGGGGGGCAGCTTTCTTT
TRBJ2-6,TRBV27,NA,once,CASSFGGSGANVLTF,TGTGCCAGCAGTTTTGGCGGCTCTGGGGCCAACGTCCTGACTTTC
TRBJ1-6,TRBV19,NA,NA,CASSIPSTRDSPLHF,TGTGCCAGTAGTATACCATCCACACGGGATTCACCCCTCCACTTT
TRBJ1-2,TRBV9,TRBD1,once,CASSDRDRVDYGYTF,TGTGCCAGCAGCGATCGGGACAGGGTTGACTATGGCTACACCTTC
TRBJ1-4,TRBV6-5,TRBD1,NA,CASSYDLRGLEKLFF,TGTGCCAGCAGTTACGATTTGAGGGGGCTCGAAAAACTGTTTTTT
TRBJ2-3,TRBV5-1,TRBD1,NA,CASSRDRGTDTQYF,TGCGCCAGCAGCCGGGACAGGGGAACAGATACGCAGTATTTT
TRBJ2-7,TRBV15,TRBD1,NA,CATSSGTGGRDEQYF,TGTGCCACCAGCAGCGGCACAGGGGGCAGGGACGAGCAGTACTTC
TRBJ2-7,TRBV27,NA,NA,CASSLGGTVHYEQYF,TGTGCCAGCAGTTTAGGGGGCACAGTGCATTACGAGCAGTACTTC
TRBJ2-1,TRBV27,NA,NA,CASSLAAVRGGYNEQFF,TGTGCCAGCAGTTTAGCCGCCGTTCGAGGGGGTTACAATGAGCAGTTCTTC
TRBJ2-2,TRBV19,NA,NA,CASSASFTPLGELFF,TGTGCCAGTAGTGCGTCTTTTACTCCCCTTGGGGAGCTGTTTTTT
TRBJ1-4,TRBV27,NA,NA,CASSPTRRWTNEKLFF,TGTGCCAGCAGTCCTACTCGCCGGTGGACTAATGAAAAACTGTTTTTT
TRBJ2-7,TRBV2,NA,NA,CASKMDSYEQYF,TGTGCCAGCAAGATGGACAGCTACGAGCAGTACTTC